This entry features one TCR beta chain sequence. The data belong to a study of blood T cell repertoires in COVID-19. Produced via immunoSEQ multiplex PCR; TCRdb's table is partial and in-frame only. Seen here are tens of thousands of clones, around 75% observed once, and the top ten hold around 59%. The V and J ends lost 2 bases and 4 bases respectively, with 18 bases between them. Germline loops: CDR1 MDHEN, CDR2 SYDVKM. The CDR3 has 16 amino acids. The chain uses TRBV28 and TRBJ2-7; tentatively, D is TRBD1 (6 bases). Sequencing used peripheral blood. The clonotype was recovered from a man at least 80 years old with acute or convalescent COVID-19. CDR3 DNA sequence: TGTGCCAGCAGTTTACCCTCCTGGAACCAGGGGTACGAGCAGTACTTC. It codes for CASSLPSWNQGYEQYF.